This TCR beta chain came from a study of blood T cells in healthy people across ages (dated by TCRdb to the mid-2010s). Looking at the study overall: In model experiments, template switching captured roughly one uniquely barcoded TCR beta cDNA molecule for every two T cells. Four age groups were formed from the donors: young (average approximately 15 years), middle-aged (approximately 39), aged (roughly 56) and long-lived (more than 75). Using the same blood draw, the study looked at two additional independent replicas of 1 million unique cDNA reads for two donors, one aged 18 to 30 and the other aged 80 or older. Age-related changes in TCR beta repertoire diversity were measured in the study by deep sequencing normalized with unique cDNA molecular identifiers.

The library was prepared using 5' RACE. Sequenced using an Illumina HiSeq 2500. A second PCR of roughly 7 to 11 cycles was performed with a sample-barcoded 5' primer and a J-beta primer mix. Each TCR beta cDNA molecule received a unique molecular identifier from a template-switch 5' adaptor carrying 12 random nucleotides. At least 3 million CDR3-containing paired-end reads were obtained from each sample. First-strand cDNA synthesis was performed from all RNA using the Mint cDNA synthesis kit, with priming by a TRBC-specific oligonucleotide. All cDNA was treated with uracil-DNA glycosylase and then went through a first 18-cycle PCR with the universal primers M1SS and BC2_uni_R. In the authors' own workflow: Normalization of each sample was performed by random selection of 1 million high-quality reads, each carrying a distinct molecular identifier. Reads sharing molecular identifiers were discarded rather than binned into consensus sequences. MiTCR, run with a Q25 quality threshold and the strictest error-elimination algorithm, handled CDR3 identification, clonotype clustering and error correction. Lower-bound total TCR beta diversity was estimated with a nonparametric unseen species model using Euler transformation. The public sequencing data were trimmed at Q25 with fastp and processed into clonotypes with MiXCR by TCRdb, which kept only in-frame beta chains. Records with the same CDR3 protein are collapsed into one entry carrying the most frequent genes and DNA. TCRdb, rather than the study authors, made the V and J calls. This sample holds 700,000 to 900,000 distinct CDR3 sequences; 20% to 30% were observed only once. About 2.9% of the sample rests with the top ten.

Worth noting for this clonotype: The clone's antigen remains unknown. No quality values exist for individual bases; no much larger clone is one base distant.

The roughly 39 donors, aged about 6 to 100 years, were systemically healthy Caucasian individuals from Russia. About 9.8 milliliters of peripheral blood were drawn from each donor into EDTA-treated Vacutainer tubes. PBMCs were isolated by Ficoll-Paque density-gradient centrifugation, with at least 7 million obtained per sample. Trizol reagent was used to extract total RNA from the PBMCs, yielding at least 5 micrograms per sample. For every donor, an aliquot of PBMCs went through flow cytometry to measure the percentages of naive CD45RAhigh/CD27high T cells. Broad study findings and their caveats: Estimates of total diversity based on one million sequenced T cells were considered lower bounds and underestimates. Because donor CMV infection status was unknown, age-related changes in expanded clonotypes were potentially confounded. Bulk unsorted PBMC profiling prevented conclusive comparison of naive and antigen-experienced compartments. As age increased, observed TCR beta diversity per million T cells dropped in a roughly linear way, and a significant reduction was already evident by age 40. Compared with the aged group, the long-lived group had more naive CD4+ T cells, fewer expanded clones and increased TCR diversity, a pattern suggesting age selection. A strong correlation was found between observed TCR beta diversity and the percentage of naive T cells measured by flow cytometry.

The cysteine opens and the phenylalanine closes a CDR3 of 17 amino acids. The read is trimmed to its CDR3 DNA, 51 bases read in frame from base 1. V ends up 0 bases short and J 0 bases short, with an unmatched junction base count of 7. The germline V gene (reference sequence) yields DFQATT for CDR1 and SNEGSKA for CDR2. The same data also went into a second study, on T cells of mothers and their children. The second publication reports: Nine systemically healthy Caucasian individuals, comprising three mothers and their six children, were included as donors. cDNA synthesis consumed the entire amount of extracted RNA, loaded at approximately 1.4 ug RNA in each 15 ul reaction. In the second PCR, sample barcodes and 2-4 random nucleotides were introduced via the M1S primer. Each mother yielded over 9.5 million TCR beta CDR3 reads and each child 3 million or so reads. Thymic selection shapes the output of TCR recombination in a similar way in related and unrelated pairs, and inherited differences have a minor effect. Related mother-child pairs always showed normalized repertoire overlap that was slightly higher than in unrelated mother-child pairs, though the difference was never significant. No persistent microchimeric T cell clones were found, with a detection sensitivity of around 100 clones per million clonotypes. The study used deep NGS to compare TCR beta repertoires of mothers and children, seeking features distinguishing related mother-child pairs from unrelated individuals. On average, the children were approximately 11 +/- 4 years old, while the mothers were approximately 41 +/- 4 years old. After adapters were ligated using NEBNext reagents, the libraries underwent 100+100 nt paired-end sequencing on an Illumina HiSeq 2000. Mother and child libraries were prepared a month apart and sequenced in separate runs to prevent cross-contamination. For each donor, between roughly 450,000 and 2,100,000 distinct TCR beta clonotypes were identified. Naive TCR beta clonotypes were estimated from low-frequency clonotypes matched to each donor's FACS-determined naive share, without sorting.

This chain is built from TRBV20-1 and TRBJ2-3; TRBD2 lines up with 9 middle nucleotides. The sample taken for sequencing was blood. The receptor's source is a boy between 10 and 17 years old in good health. The CDR3 loop reads CSARDELAGSSTDTQYF. The DNA sequence follows: TGCAGTGCTAGAGATGAACTAGCGGGTTCAAGCACAGATACGCAGTATTTT.